This entry lists 9 T cell receptor beta chains sequenced from one sample in a study of a mutant IDH1 vaccine in newly diagnosed glioma. This table comes from immunoSEQ multiplex PCR, and its TCRdb copy is limited to in-frame clones, with some not included. The profile shows over 50,000 clones, around 81% of them singletons. As for time point: week 5, during vaccination. A 20-mer mutant IDH1 peptide at 300 ug was injected subcutaneously with topical imiquimod. Their antigen targets remain unknown. Sequenced material: PBMCs, taken from a glioma patient whose treatment included an IDH1 peptide vaccine. The source is a man aged 25-45 years with glioma.

This clone is a singleton in its sample. V is TRBV18 and J is TRBJ2-7; D not resolved. V was shortened by 5 bases and J by 2 bases, with 13 bases between the two germline ends. The CDR3 contains 14 residues. Germline lookup yields CDR1 KGHSH and CDR2 LQKENI. The CDR3 reads CASSAPGETYEQYF. The DNA of the CDR3 is TGTGCCAGCTCAGCGCCCGGCGAAACCTACGAGCAGTACTTC.

The gene calls are TRBV5-5 and TRBJ2-5, with D maybe TRBD1 (5 bases). Germline V CDR1 and CDR2: SGHKS, YYEKEE (reference sequence). The V gene lost 1 base and the J gene lost 2 bases, with 9 bases spanning the gap. The CDR3 runs to 14 residues. The CDR3 nucleotides are TGTGCCAGCAGCTTGACAGGATGGCAAGAGACCCAGTACTTC. Translated: CASSLTGWQETQYF.

This clone has a handful of counts. The chain couples TRBV5-1 to TRBJ2-7, with D possibly being TRBD1 (6 bases). Trimming left V 0 bases short and J 4 bases short, with 8 bases between. This CDR3 contains 13 residues. Germline CDR1 and CDR2: SGHRS and YFSETQ. In DNA, the CDR3 is TGCGCCAGCAGCTTGGTTAGGGGGTACGAGCAGTACTTC. Protein product: CASSLVRGYEQYF.

This chain connects TRBV7-9 to TRBJ1-1; maybe TRBD1 (5 bases). Germline lookup yields CDR1 SEHNR and CDR2 FQNEAQ (reference sequence). This CDR3 spans 16 amino acids. V dropped 3 bases and J dropped 4 bases, with 18 bases sitting between them. This chain's CDR3 is CASSFGGASGATEAFF. CDR3 sequence (DNA): TGTGCCAGCAGCTTCGGTGGGGCATCGGGTGCCACTGAAGCTTTCTTT. The complete variable domain, with remaining parts taken from reference TRBV7-9 and TRBJ1-1, reads DTGVSQNPRHKITKRGQNVTFRCDPISEHNRLYWYRQTLGQGPEFLTYFQNEAQLEKSRLLSDRFSAERPKGSFSTLEIQRTEQGDSAMYLCASSFGGASGATEAFFGQGTRLTVV.

In its sample, this clone was seen a few times. The genes are TRBV27 and TRBJ1-1; 8 positions agree with TRBD1. Germline CDR1 is MNHEY and CDR2 is SMNVEV (reference sequence). The CDR3 consists of 16 residues. Trimming cost V 2 bases and J 1 base; bases outside gene matches: 6. The CDR3: CASSLDRGVKNTEAFF. DNA for the CDR3: TGTGCCAGCAGTTTAGACAGGGGAGTAAAGAACACTGAAGCTTTCTTT.

The CDR3 DNA reads TGCAGCGGTAGGGCTTCTGGGGCCAACGTCCTGACTTTC. As protein: CSGRASGANVLTF. The chain has TRBV29-1 and TRBJ2-6; D ambiguous. The CDR3 consists of 13 residues. V lost 7 bases, J lost 1 base, and 8 bases lay in between. Germline values: CDR1 SQVTM, CDR2 ANQGSEA.

The chain links TRBV27 to TRBJ1-2; tentatively, D is TRBD1 (6 bases). Germline V gene sequence: CDR1 MNHEY, CDR2 SMNVEV (reference sequence). The V gene lost 3 bases and the J gene lost 2 bases, with 7 bases spanning the gap. The CDR3 has 13 amino acids. CDR3 loop: CASSLDRNYGYTF. The CDR3 DNA reads TGTGCCAGCAGTTTGGACAGAAACTATGGCTACACCTTC.

V usage is TRBV5-1 and J usage is TRBJ2-7, with a possible D match to TRBD2 (5 bases). CDR3 length: 12 residues. V was trimmed by 6 bases and J by 4 bases, leaving 11 bases between them. CDR1 is SGHRS, CDR2 YFSETQ, per germline. CDR3 sequence: CASTSEEYEQYF. The CDR3 nucleotides read TGCGCCAGCACCTCGGAGGAGTACGAGCAGTACTTC.

This clone was seen only a few times. V is TRBV10-1 and J is TRBJ1-1; D is possibly TRBD1 (5 bases). This CDR3 comprises 15 residues. The germline V and J ends were trimmed by 6 bases and 5 bases, with 19 bases remaining between them. Germline V CDR1 and CDR2: WNHNN, SYGVQD (reference sequence). CDR3 sequence reads: CASRKALDTWTEAFF. The CDR3 coding sequence is TGCGCCAGCAGAAAAGCTTTGGACACTTGGACTGAAGCTTTCTTT.